This T cell receptor (beta chain) is drawn from a study of cytomegalovirus exposure and HLA in healthy donors. At the level of the study: A prior study identified approximately 120 million unique TCR beta sequences from about 179 million T cells. Study observations and caveats: Some TCR beta chains (roughly 160 of them) were listed as cytomegalovirus-associated. One variant, a missense change in DCLRE1C, was linked in a later analysis to TCR beta V- and J-gene trimming.

In the PCR, 60 Vbeta and 13 Jbeta primers were used. The table came from immunoSEQ multiplex PCR; TCRdb's copy has only in-frame clones and leaves some out. The table shows 160,000 or so clones, with 70% to 80% occurring only once. The CDR3 length is 15 residues. With V trimmed by 5 bases and J by 3 bases, 8 bases remained unmatched. The germline CDR1 and CDR2 sequences are SEHNR and FQNEAQ (reference sequence). Remarks on this clone: Antigen: not known.

This chain joins TRBV7-9 and TRBJ1-2; 8 positions match TRBD1. This TCR came from a man aged 35 to 55 in good health and CMV-seronegative. The specimen was PBMCs. CDR3 residues: CASSPGTGRYYGYTF. In DNA, the CDR3 is TGTGCCAGCAGCCCCGGGACAGGCCGGTACTATGGCTACACCTTC.